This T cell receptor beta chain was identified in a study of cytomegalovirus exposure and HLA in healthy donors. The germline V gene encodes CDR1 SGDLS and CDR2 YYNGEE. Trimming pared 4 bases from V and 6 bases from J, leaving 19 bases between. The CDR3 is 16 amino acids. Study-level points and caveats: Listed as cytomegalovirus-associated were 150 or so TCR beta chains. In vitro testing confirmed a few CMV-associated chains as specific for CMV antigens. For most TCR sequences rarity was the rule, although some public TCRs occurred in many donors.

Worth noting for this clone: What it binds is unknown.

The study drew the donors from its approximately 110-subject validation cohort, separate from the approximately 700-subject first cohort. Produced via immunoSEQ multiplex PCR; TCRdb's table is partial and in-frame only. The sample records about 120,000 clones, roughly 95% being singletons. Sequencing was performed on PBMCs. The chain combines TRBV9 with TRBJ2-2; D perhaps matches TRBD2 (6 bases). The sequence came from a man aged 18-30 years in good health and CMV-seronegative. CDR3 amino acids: CASSPLAANIAGELFF. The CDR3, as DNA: TGTGCCAGCAGCCCTTTAGCGGCGAATATCGCCGGGGAGCTGTTTTTT.